These T cell receptor beta chains were read from a single sample in a study of follicular helper T cells after annual influenza vaccination. The data were produced by immunoSEQ multiplex PCR, yet TCRdb's version contains in-frame clones alone and is incomplete. The table has roughly 9,000 clones, under 85% seen once. Sequences were derived from CXCR5+ CD38- circulating T follicular helper cells from blood, sampled 7 days after influenza vaccination. All receptors come from an adult who received the influenza vaccine. Both conserved end residues are part of each CDR3. The D gene is left open where the match is weak. Size is stated for part of the rows, as once, few or many counts, or as a class when the clone is expanded.

d_call	j_call	clone_size	v_call	cdr3_nt	cdr3_aa
.	TRBJ2-5	.	TRBV9	TGTGCCAGCAGCGCCGGAGAGACCCAGTACTTC	CASSAGETQYF
TRBD1	TRBJ1-2	.	TRBV7-2	TGTGCCAGCAGCTTAGGGGGGACAGGGGCGAACTATGGCTACACCTTC	CASSLGGTGANYGYTF
TRBD1	TRBJ2-1	.	TRBV29-1	TGCAGCGTTGAAGAATCTGGGACAGGGGTCTACAATGAGCAGTTCTTC	CSVEESGTGVYNEQFF
TRBD1	TRBJ1-4	.	TRBV28	TGTGCCAGCAGTACATCCGGGACAGGGAATGAAAAACTGTTTTTT	CASSTSGTGNEKLFF
TRBD1	TRBJ2-3	.	TRBV2	TGTGCCAGCAGTCCGGACAGGGGTACAGATACGCAGTATTTT	CASSPDRGTDTQYF
.	TRBJ2-6	few	TRBV19	TGTGCCAGTAGTCAGGAGGTGGCACCTGGGGCCAACGTCCTGACTTTC	CASSQEVAPGANVLTF
.	TRBJ2-7	.	TRBV6-6	TGTGCCAGCAGTTACTCGATTTCGGGCGAGCAGTACTTC	CASSYSISGEQYF
TRBD2	TRBJ2-1	.	TRBV5-6	TGTGCCAGCAGCCCCTCCCCCGGGACTAGCGGGATTTATGAGCAGTTCTTC	CASSPSPGTSGIYEQFF
.	TRBJ2-2	.	TRBV30	TGTGCCTGGGTTTCGGGATCGAACACCGGGGAGCTGTTTTTT	CAWVSGSNTGELFF
.	TRBJ2-3	.	TRBV11-2	TGTGCCAGCAACTTCGGGGGCGGAAACACAGATACGCAGTATTTT	CASNFGGGNTDTQYF
.	TRBJ1-5	.	TRBV7-2	TGTGCCAGCAGCTTAGGGACGGCTTACGGTCAGCCCCAGCATTTT	CASSLGTAYGQPQHF